The clone carrying this T cell receptor (beta chain) was seen a few times. Its specificity is unknown. Germline trimming cut 0 bases from V and 7 bases from J; bases unmatched to any gene: 7. Germline CDR1 reads MGHRA; CDR2 reads YSYEKL. The CDR3 covers 16 residues. These data are taken from a study of cytotoxic CD8 clonotypes in ibrutinib-treated CLL. Points from the study as a whole: Baseline levels of clonality went above those of age-matched healthy donors and moved with circulating CD8+ T-cell counts.

TCRdb's copy holds only in-frame clones and misses some; the assay was immunoSEQ multiplex PCR. This sample yields roughly 17,000 clones, of which roughly 60% are seen a single time; under 30% belongs to the top ten. The J gene is TRBJ2-1, the V gene TRBV4-1, with 9 bases lining up with TRBD2. Sequenced here: PBMCs, sampled after 12 months of ibrutinib treatment. The sequence was obtained from a human donor with chronic lymphocytic leukemia. CDR3 DNA sequence: TGCGCCAGCAGCCAAGATAATAGCGGGAGCGCAAATGAGCAGTTCTTC. It yields the protein CASSQDNSGSANEQFF.